This T cell receptor beta chain appears in the sequencing data of a study of spatial heterogeneity in lung cancer. Study-level background: Donation came from around 77 patients with untreated early-stage non-small cell lung cancer. When available, follow-up PBMC samples taken a median of roughly two years after resection were sequenced.

V trimming: 0 bases; J trimming: 5 bases; junction bases outside the gene matches: 6. CDR1 and CDR2 (germline): SGHVS, FQNEAQ. This CDR3 has 15 residues. The sample holds a few counts of this clonotype. Unique molecular identifiers, one per molecule, were present on every TCR cDNA molecule. TCRdb re-analysed the 5' RACE reads in MiXCR, keeping a single row per CDR3 protein. The data hold tens of thousands of distinct CDR3 sequences, with 8.5% to 10% observed a single time. Described time point: blood at routine non-recurrence follow-up after resection. This sequence was found in a male donor with early-stage non-small cell lung cancer. The rearrangement links TRBV7-8 to TRBJ2-7; 8 bases align to TRBD2. Sequences were derived from PBMCs, sampled at follow-up. CDR3 in amino acids: CASSLANSGVDEQYF. The CDR3 DNA reads as TGTGCCAGCAGCTTAGCGAATAGCGGGGTTGACGAGCAGTACTTC.